This is a list of T cell receptor beta chains from one sample in a study of regulatory T cells in long-lasting Graves disease. TCRdb redid the calling of the multiplex PCR reads with MiXCR, one entry per CDR3 protein. This sample has roughly 440,000 distinct CDR3 sequences, with about a sixth found just once. A further study also used this sample, focusing on T cells in Graves' hyperthyroidism and ophthalmopathy.

This sample comprised peripheral blood mononuclear cells (PBMCs), obtained at new diagnosis, from a patient treated with antithyroid drugs. The receptor source for this set is a woman aged 18 to 35 with Graves disease. Each CDR3 is given with its conserved first and last residue. Each record gives: D gene, J gene, clone size, V gene, CDR3 protein, CDR3 DNA. D genes are given only for firm matches. Some rows have no size entry. The others give once, few or many, or a class for an expanded clone.

-	TRBJ2-3	many	TRBV28	CASSFSRSHADTQYF	TGTGCCAGCAGTTTCTCACGGAGTCATGCGGATACGCAGTATTTT
-	TRBJ2-3	few	TRBV5-1	CASSLWDPGPDTQYF	TGCGCCAGCAGCTTGTGGGACCCTGGCCCAGATACGCAGTATTTT
TRBD2	TRBJ2-1	many	TRBV19	CASSARTSGRSNEQFF	TGTGCCAGTAGTGCAAGAACTAGCGGGAGGTCGAATGAGCAGTTCTTC
TRBD2	TRBJ2-2	many	TRBV30	CAWTYASGSFTGELFF	TGTGCCTGGACCTATGCTAGCGGGAGCTTTACCGGGGAGCTGTTTTTT
TRBD1	TRBJ1-4	many	TRBV10-1	CASSEESTTGRPNEKLFF	TGCGCCAGCAGTGAGGAATCAACGACAGGGAGACCTAATGAAAAACTGTTTTTT
TRBD1	TRBJ2-5	-	TRBV6-2/TRBV6-3	CASSAETGRETQYF	TGTGCCAGCAGTGCAGAGACAGGGAGAGAGACCCAGTACTTC
TRBD1	TRBJ1-1	many	TRBV3-1	CASSQWGTANTEAFF	TGTGCCAGCAGCCAATGGGGGACAGCGAACACTGAAGCTTTCTTT
-	TRBJ2-3	few	TRBV6-2/TRBV6-3	CASTLGGWDTDTQYF	TGTGCCAGCACCCTTGGGGGATGGGACACAGATACGCAGTATTTT
TRBD1	TRBJ2-7	many	TRBV7-9	CASSFDRANEQYF	TGTGCCAGCAGCTTCGACAGGGCCAACGAGCAGTACTTC
-	TRBJ1-1	many	TRBV28	CASSYLGGQTEAFF	TGTGCCAGCAGCTACCTCGGGGGGCAAACTGAAGCTTTCTTT
-	TRBJ2-7	few	TRBV29-1	CSAVPDDAEQYF	TGCAGCGCTGTCCCGGATGACGCCGAGCAGTACTTC